Following are 30 T cell receptor beta chains from one sample sequenced in a study of human T cells and chemical hapten exposure. Each CDR3 protein is one row after TCRdb ran MiXCR on the RACE reads. Seen here are roughly 70,000 distinct CDR3 sequences, approximately 29% observed once, and the top ten hold about 8.1%. As to time point: patch test 1, 2 weeks after DPC sensitization. The treatment here: therapeutic diphenylcyclopropenone sensitization with weekly scalp DPC. The input for sequencing was whole blood, taken in connection with sensitization to the hapten diphenylcyclopropenone (DPC). The source of these receptors is a man in his forties with alopecia areata. Some clones in this sample may be carry-over from other donors' samples.

The J gene is TRBJ1-6, the V gene TRBV27, with TRBD1 as a possible D gene (6 bases). The V end lost 6 bases, the J end lost 6 bases, and 15 bases lay between the germline ends. Germline V lookup: CDR1 MNHEY, CDR2 SMNVEV (reference sequence). This CDR3 has 15 amino acids. CDR3 amino acids: CASSPSGQLNSPLHF. CDR3 DNA sequence: TGTGCCAGCAGCCCCTCCGGACAGCTTAATTCACCCCTCCACTTT.

J is TRBJ2-5 and V is TRBV7-9; 8 bases align to TRBD1. This CDR3 has 14 amino acids. With V trimmed by 4 bases and J by 4 bases, 5 bases remained unmatched. Germline lookup yields CDR1 SEHNR and CDR2 FQNEAQ (reference sequence). CDR3 sequence: CASSSAGGAETQYF. The CDR3 nucleotides are TGTGCCAGCAGCTCGGCAGGGGGCGCAGAGACCCAGTACTTC.

This clonotype was found a few times. Here the CDR3 reads CASSPRTGYWYGYTF. DNA for the CDR3: TGTGCCAGCTCACCTCGGACAGGCTATTGGTATGGCTACACCTTC. The chain links TRBV18 to TRBJ1-2, with 7 positions matching TRBD1. V was clipped by 3 bases and J by 5 bases; unmatched bases: 9. The CDR3 runs to 15 residues. Germline V gene lookup returns CDR1 KGHSH and CDR2 LQKENI.

The rearrangement links TRBV18 to TRBJ1-5; D unresolved. Germline V lookup: CDR1 KGHSH, CDR2 LQKENI. Between the trimmed V and J ends, which lost 2 bases and 2 bases, there was a span of 7 bases. This CDR3 region has 14 residues. The CDR3 reads CASSPVKGNQPQHF. DNA of the CDR3: TGTGCCAGCTCACCAGTCAAGGGCAATCAGCCCCAGCATTTT.

V is TRBV7-9 and J is TRBJ1-2; D call uncertain. Trimming removed 0 bases at V and 6 bases at J, with 11 bases between. In germline, CDR1 is SEHNR, CDR2 FQNEAQ (reference sequence). This CDR3 is built from 14 residues. The DNA of the CDR3 is TGTGCCAGCAGCTTAGCTATAGGTCGCGATGGCTACACCTTC. It encodes CASSLAIGRDGYTF.

The J gene is TRBJ2-1, the V gene TRBV6-1, with TRBD1 identical over 9 bases. CDR1 and CDR2 (germline): MNHNS, SASEGT. This CDR3 spans 15 amino acids. The trim removed 6 bases at V and 4 bases at J, leaving 7 bases unmatched. The CDR3 reads CASRRGQGGYNEQFF. The CDR3 DNA reads as TGTGCCAGCAGGAGGGGACAGGGAGGGTACAATGAGCAGTTCTTC.

This clonotype was seen only a few times. This chain joins TRBV6-5 and TRBJ2-6; 9 bases line up with TRBD1. This CDR3 comprises 17 residues. From germline, CDR1 is MNHEY and CDR2 SVGAGI. The V and J ends lost 2 bases and 1 base, in that order; junction bases with no gene match: 3. The CDR3 nucleotides read TGTGCCAGCAGTTACGGGACAGGGATTTCTGGGGCCAACGTCCTGACTTTC. The encoded protein is CASSYGTGISGANVLTF.

This sequence joins TRBV4-1 and TRBJ2-1; 7 bases agree with TRBD2. Germline loops: CDR1 MGHRA, CDR2 YSYEKL. This CDR3 comprises 17 residues. V lost 4 bases, J lost 7 bases, and 16 bases stayed unmatched. The chain's CDR3 is CASSRLGLADLGNEQFF. CDR3 bases: TGCGCCAGCAGCCGCCTGGGCCTAGCGGACCTAGGGAATGAGCAGTTCTTC.

In its sample, this clonotype was seen a few times. V usage is TRBV3-1 and J usage is TRBJ2-7; a weak D match, TRBD1 (5 bases). Trimming took off 0 bases at V and 2 bases at J, with 11 bases between the two ends. This CDR3 contains 15 residues. The germline V gene has CDR1 LGHDT and CDR2 YNNKEL (reference sequence). The DNA of the CDR3 is TGTGCCAGCAGCCAAGACATGGGGCTCACCTACGAGCAGTACTTC. This encodes CASSQDMGLTYEQYF.

The chain uses TRBV20-1 and TRBJ2-5; 8 bases align to TRBD1. V was pared by 5 bases and J by 5 bases, with 7 bases of the junction left unmatched. Per germline, CDR1 DFQATT and CDR2 SNEGSKA (reference sequence). The CDR3 covers 13 residues. The CDR3 protein is CSAPRTGQETQYF. The CDR3 DNA reads TGCAGTGCTCCTCGGACAGGGCAGGAGACCCAGTACTTC.

The V gene is TRBV20-1, the J gene TRBJ1-5, with D tentatively TRBD1 (5 bases). Germline assignment: CDR1 DFQATT and CDR2 SNEGSKA (reference sequence). The CDR3 covers 14 residues. V was shortened by 1 base and J by 5 bases, with 12 bases between the two germline ends. CDR3 sequence: CSARVVVGDQPQHF. The CDR3, as DNA: TGCAGTGCTAGAGTAGTCGTGGGGGATCAGCCCCAGCATTTT.

This chain uses TRBV6-6 with TRBJ2-7; 9 nucleotides match TRBD2. Germline-derived CDR1 and CDR2 are MNHNY and SVGAGI (reference sequence). Trimming took 2 bases from V and 6 from J; bases not matched to a gene: 2. The CDR3 spans 13 residues. The CDR3 DNA reads as TGTGCCAGCAGTTACGGCGGGAGGGCCGAGCAGTACTTC. As protein: CASSYGGRAEQYF.

This clonotype was seen a handful of times. The chain links TRBV28 to TRBJ1-2, with D possibly TRBD1 on 5 matching bases. Trimming pared 3 bases from V and 0 bases from J, leaving 14 bases between. CDR3 length: 16 residues. From germline, CDR1 is MDHEN and CDR2 SYDVKM. Here the CDR3 DNA reads TGTGCCAGCAGTTTTTCGGGGGGGGTGGCTAACTATGGCTACACCTTC. Its translation is CASSFSGGVANYGYTF.

V gene TRBV6-5 combines with J gene TRBJ2-3; D gene uncertain. This CDR3 comprises 16 residues. The germline V gene encodes CDR1 MNHEY and CDR2 SVGAGI. Trimming took 2 bases from V and 1 from J, leaving 13 bases between them. The CDR3 loop reads CASSYTGTHGTDTQYF. The DNA for the CDR3 is TGTGCCAGCAGTTACACCGGAACCCACGGCACAGATACGCAGTATTTT.

The chain uses TRBV14 and TRBJ2-1, with D unresolved. The CDR3 contains 13 residues. Trimming took 4 bases from V and 9 from J, leaving 13 bases between them. Germline CDR1 reads SGHDN; CDR2 reads FVKESK. For the CDR3, the DNA is TGTGCCAGCAGCCGAGCCGGAAGTTCTGAGCAGTTCTTC. Protein: CASSRAGSSEQFF.

A few counts support this clonotype. The chain couples TRBV6-2 or TRBV6-3 to TRBJ2-2; 10 bases align to TRBD1. This CDR3 contains 15 residues. CDR1 is MNHEY and CDR2 is SVGEGT in the germline V gene. The V gene end was trimmed by 6 bases and the J gene end by 3 bases; junction bases not matched to a gene: 4. The CDR3 protein is CASRTGTGDTGELFF. DNA for the CDR3: TGTGCCAGCAGGACCGGGACAGGGGACACCGGGGAGCTGTTTTTT.

The genes are TRBV28 and TRBJ1-2; a possible D gene is TRBD1 (6 bases). The germline CDR1 and CDR2 sequences are MDHEN and SYDVKM. The CDR3 length is 14 residues. V lost 7 bases and J 2 bases, leaving 14 bases between the germline ends. CDR3: CASKSGQRNYGYTF. The CDR3 nucleotides read TGTGCCAGCAAGTCTGGACAGCGGAACTATGGCTACACCTTC.

The rearrangement joins TRBV6-2 or TRBV6-3 to TRBJ1-5, with TRBD1 identical over 8 bases. The CDR3 has 14 amino acids. Germline V gene sequence: CDR1 MNHEY, CDR2 SVGEGT. Trimming took 7 bases from V and 4 from J; bases not matched to a gene: 6. The CDR3 is CASTPGGKNQPQHF. CDR3 bases: TGTGCCAGCACCCCAGGGGGCAAGAATCAGCCCCAGCATTTT.

There are a few counts of this clonotype. The chain uses TRBV28 and TRBJ2-7, with 13 nucleotides matching TRBD2. The germline CDR1 and CDR2 sequences are MDHEN and SYDVKM. The CDR3 has 16 residues. With V trimmed by 2 bases and J by 3 bases, 4 bases remained unmatched. CDR3 nucleotide sequence: TGTGCCAGCAGTTTAGAATGGACTAGCGGGAGCTACGAGCAGTACTTC. Translating gives CASSLEWTSGSYEQYF.

The sample holds a few counts of this clonotype. This chain uses TRBV20-1 with TRBJ2-7, with D perhaps matching TRBD1 (5 bases). V was shortened by 6 bases and J by 2 bases, with 17 bases between the two germline ends. Germline CDR1 is DFQATT and CDR2 is SNEGSKA (reference sequence). The CDR3 runs 14 residues. CDR3 protein: CSATVRVSPYEQYF. The DNA for the CDR3 is TGCAGTGCAACCGTCAGGGTATCTCCCTACGAGCAGTACTTC.

The table lists this clonotype with a few counts. This rearrangement joins TRBV7-2 to TRBJ2-1; 11 positions agree with TRBD2. CDR3 length equals 18 residues. CDR1 and CDR2 from the germline V gene are SGHTA and FQGNSA. The junction had 9 bases not matched to a gene; V was cut back by 5 bases and J by 0 bases. CDR3 region: CASSRRTSGRSSYNEQFF. The CDR3 nucleotides are TGTGCCAGCAGCCGCAGGACTAGCGGGCGAAGCTCCTACAATGAGCAGTTCTTC.

This clonotype was recorded a few times. The V call is TRBV9, the J call TRBJ2-5; TRBD2 aligns across 11 bases. From germline, CDR1 is SGDLS and CDR2 YYNGEE. V shed 4 bases, J shed 4 bases, and the junction held 6 bases outside the gene matches. This CDR3 has 15 residues. The CDR3 DNA sequence: TGTGCCAGCAGCCTGATAGCGGGAGGGCGAGAGACCCAGTACTTC. Translating gives CASSLIAGGRETQYF.

The V and J genes are TRBV2 and TRBJ2-1; TRBD1 agrees at 10 bases. CDR3 length: 13 amino acids. The germline V gene encodes CDR1 SNHLY and CDR2 FYNNEI. With 6 bases clipped from V and 5 bases from J, the junction kept 1 base outside the gene matches. DNA of the CDR3: TGTGCCAGCAGAGGGACAGGGGACAATGAGCAGTTCTTC. Protein sequence: CASRGTGDNEQFF.

This clonotype was counted between two and nine times. The chain uses TRBV24-1 and TRBJ2-1; 10 nucleotides line up with TRBD2. The CDR3 extends over 15 amino acids. The V gene's germline CDR1 is KGHDR and CDR2 SFDVKD. The V segment lost 4 bases and the J segment 7 bases; nucleotides outside the gene matches: 6. CDR3 loop: CATSEGTSGTNEQFF. The DNA for the CDR3 is TGTGCCACCAGTGAGGGAACTAGCGGGACGAATGAGCAGTTCTTC.

J is TRBJ2-1 and V is TRBV5-1, with 8 bases that match TRBD2. CDR1 SGHRS and CDR2 YFSETQ come from the germline V gene. J lost 3 bases, V lost 0 bases, and 5 bases had no gene match. The CDR3 sequence is 16 residues long. CDR3 DNA: TGCGCCAGCAGCTTGGCCGGGCTAGCGGGCTACAATGAGCAGTTCTTC. It specifies CASSLAGLAGYNEQFF.

This clonotype was counted between two and nine times. The V gene is TRBV6-5, the J gene TRBJ1-1, with 10 bases aligning to TRBD1. V was pared by 6 bases and J by 11 bases, with 6 bases of the junction left unmatched. Germline CDR1 MNHEY, CDR2 SVGAGI. The CDR3 contains 12 residues. The DNA of the CDR3 is TGTGCCAGCAGGATAAGACAGGGGGCGGCTTTCTTT. Its translation: CASRIRQGAAFF.

The V gene is TRBV5-4, the J gene TRBJ2-1; D is ambiguous. The germline gives CDR1 SGHNT, CDR2 YYREEE (reference sequence). V was trimmed by 0 bases and J by 4 bases, leaving 14 bases between them. This CDR3 spans 16 amino acids. The CDR3 DNA reads as TGTGCCAGCAGCTTGGATCCTTCTTCTCAGTACAATGAGCAGTTCTTC. Encoded protein: CASSLDPSSQYNEQFF.

This clonotype has just a few counts. The chain links TRBV7-2 to TRBJ2-7; D remains unclear. Germline CDR1 SGHTA, CDR2 FQGNSA. Trimming pared 0 bases from V and 3 bases from J, leaving 6 bases between. The CDR3 contains 13 residues. CDR3 protein: CASSLAGSYEQYF. For the CDR3, the DNA is TGTGCCAGCAGCTTAGCGGGAAGCTACGAGCAGTACTTC.

V is TRBV6-1 and J is TRBJ1-4; D remains ambiguous. CDR3 length: 13 amino acids. Germline CDR1 is MNHNS and CDR2 is SASEGT. The V and J ends lost 6 bases and 7 bases respectively, with 12 bases between them. For the CDR3, the DNA is TGTGCCAGCAGAGCAGAGGGTGGTGAAAAACTGTTTTTT. It encodes CASRAEGGEKLFF.

This chain links TRBV12-3 or TRBV12-4 with TRBJ2-5, with no clear D. The CDR3 consists of 12 residues. The germline V and J ends were trimmed by 5 bases and 1 base, with 5 bases remaining between them. CDR3 loop: CASSSSQETQYF. The CDR3 nucleotides are TGTGCCAGCAGTAGCAGCCAAGAGACCCAGTACTTC.